This TCR beta chain was captured by sequencing in a study of technical replicates of blood from a handful of donors. Some clones are missing from TCRdb's copy, which holds only in-frame ones; the method was immunoSEQ multiplex PCR. The repertoire consists of 85,000 or so clones, with over 85% occurring once and the leading ten covering around 0.25%. The length of the CDR3 is 16 residues. Germline loops: CDR1 SGDLS, CDR2 YYNGEE. Trimming at V came to 3 bases and at J to 3 bases, leaving 7 bases not matched to a gene. The sample was T cells isolated from PBMCs. The rearrangement links TRBV9 to TRBJ2-2; 8 nucleotides match TRBD2. This TCR was sampled from a human donor in good health. CDR3 sequence: CASSARGGWDTGELFF. The CDR3 DNA follows: TGTGCCAGCAGCGCCCGGGGGGGGTGGGACACCGGGGAGCTGTTTTTT.